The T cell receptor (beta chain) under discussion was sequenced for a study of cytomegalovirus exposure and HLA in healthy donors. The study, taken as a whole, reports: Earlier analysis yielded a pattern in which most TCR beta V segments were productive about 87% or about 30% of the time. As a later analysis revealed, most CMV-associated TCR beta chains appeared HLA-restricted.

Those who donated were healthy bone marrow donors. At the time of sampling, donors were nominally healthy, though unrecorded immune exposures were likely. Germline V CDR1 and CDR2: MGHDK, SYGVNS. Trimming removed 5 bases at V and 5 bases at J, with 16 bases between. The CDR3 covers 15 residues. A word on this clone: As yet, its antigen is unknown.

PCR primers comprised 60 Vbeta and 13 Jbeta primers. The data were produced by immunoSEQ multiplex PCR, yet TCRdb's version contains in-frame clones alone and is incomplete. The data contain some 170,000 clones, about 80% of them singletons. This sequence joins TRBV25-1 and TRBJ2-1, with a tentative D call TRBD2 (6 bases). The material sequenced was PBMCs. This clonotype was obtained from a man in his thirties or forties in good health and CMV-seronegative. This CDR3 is CASSPNRDFHNEQFF. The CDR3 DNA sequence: TGTGCCAGCAGTCCAAACCGGGACTTCCACAATGAGCAGTTCTTC.